This entry lists 19 T cell receptor beta chains sequenced from one sample in a study of cytomegalovirus exposure and HLA in healthy donors. Generated by immunoSEQ multiplex PCR, the TCRdb table keeps only in-frame clones and is missing some. The table has approximately 59,000 clones, about 91% seen once. The material sequenced was PBMCs. These receptors were obtained from a man aged 18 to 30 in good health and CMV-seropositive.

The gene calls are TRBV5-6 and TRBJ1-4; 11 nucleotides match TRBD1. The CDR3 loop spans 17 amino acids. Germline V CDR1 and CDR2: SGHDT, YYEEEE. J gave up 6 bases and V 5 bases, and 12 bases lay outside the gene matches. CDR3 protein: CASSLRLWGQGDEKLFF. The CDR3 DNA reads as TGTGCCAGCAGTTTGCGCCTATGGGGACAGGGGGATGAAAAACTGTTTTTT.

In this sample, this clone turned up once. V gene TRBV6-5 combines with J gene TRBJ2-7; D remains unclear. The V gene's germline CDR1 is MNHEY and CDR2 SVGAGI. V shed 4 bases and J shed 0 bases, with 7 bases lying between them. The CDR3 loop spans 13 amino acids. CDR3 region: CASSLGSSYEQYF. For the CDR3, the DNA is TGTGCCAGCAGTTTGGGCAGCTCCTACGAGCAGTACTTC.

V and J are TRBV7-9 and TRBJ2-7; 7 nucleotides line up with TRBD1. With V trimmed by 5 bases and J by 5 bases, 9 bases remained unmatched. The CDR3 spans 14 residues. Germline CDR1 is SEHNR and CDR2 is FQNEAQ (reference sequence). CDR3 region: CASSPGTVTNEQYF. The CDR3, as DNA: TGTGCCAGCAGCCCTGGGACAGTTACGAACGAGCAGTACTTC.

The gene calls are TRBV6-5 and TRBJ2-5, with D possibly TRBD2 on 5 matching bases. The CDR3 consists of 15 residues. V dropped 2 bases and J dropped 0 bases, with 10 bases sitting between them. Germline-derived CDR1 and CDR2 are MNHEY and SVGAGI. This CDR3 is CASSYAGSYQETQYF. The CDR3 coding sequence is TGTGCCAGCAGTTACGCGGGTTCGTACCAAGAGACCCAGTACTTC.

This rearrangement joins TRBV6-5 to TRBJ1-2; D perhaps matches TRBD1 (6 bases). CDR3 length equals 14 residues. Germline CDR1 MNHEY, CDR2 SVGAGI. V was pared by 2 bases and J by 1 base, with 8 bases between. CDR3 sequence: CASSYGQINYGYTF. The CDR3 DNA follows: TGTGCCAGCAGTTACGGACAGATTAACTATGGCTACACCTTC.

The chain combines TRBV29-1 with TRBJ2-7; 8 bases align to TRBD2. The CDR3 is 13 amino acids. CDR1 SQVTM and CDR2 ANQGSEA come from the germline V gene. The V and J ends lost 4 bases and 3 bases, in that order; junction bases with no gene match: 5. CDR3 in amino acids: CSVGSGRGYEQYF. The CDR3 DNA reads TGCAGCGTTGGGAGCGGGAGAGGCTACGAGCAGTACTTC.

The J gene is TRBJ2-2, the V gene TRBV2; D uncertain. V dropped 4 bases and J dropped 4 bases, with 13 bases sitting between them. From germline, CDR1 is SNHLY and CDR2 FYNNEI. The CDR3 has 15 amino acids. The CDR3 here is CASSGPWAITGELFF. The CDR3 DNA reads as TGTGCCAGCAGTGGGCCTTGGGCCATCACCGGGGAGCTGTTTTTT.

This chain links TRBV6-5 with TRBJ2-7, with 9 positions matching TRBD1. The germline gives CDR1 MNHEY, CDR2 SVGAGI. The CDR3 is made up of 15 amino acids. The V segment lost 1 base and the J segment 6 bases; nucleotides outside the gene matches: 7. The DNA for the CDR3 is TGTGCCAGCAGTTACTTCCGGGACAGGGTCTCCGAGCAGTACTTC. Protein product: CASSYFRDRVSEQYF.

CDR3 amino acids: CASSLTGRPSGNTIYF. The CDR3 DNA sequence: TGTGCCAGCAGCTTAACTGGCAGGCCCTCTGGAAACACCATATATTTT. This chain joins TRBV7-9 and TRBJ1-3, with D unclear. Trimming removed 2 bases from V and 0 bases from J, with 11 bases in between. In germline, CDR1 is SEHNR, CDR2 FQNEAQ (reference sequence). The CDR3 runs to 16 residues.

V gene TRBV18 combines with J gene TRBJ2-4; 7 bases match TRBD1. CDR3 length: 16 residues. The V gene end was trimmed by 3 bases and the J gene end by 0 bases; junction bases not matched to a gene: 5. The germline V gene has CDR1 KGHSH and CDR2 LQKENI. For the CDR3, the DNA is TGTGCCAGCTCACCGGGACAGACAGTAGCCAAAAACATTCAGTACTTC. Protein product: CASSPGQTVAKNIQYF.

This clone has a single count. V gene TRBV11-2 combines with J gene TRBJ2-2; D uncertain. V lost 2 bases to trimming and J lost 6 bases, with 7 bases between them. In germline, CDR1 is SGHAT, CDR2 FQNNGV. The CDR3 length is 13 residues. CDR3 coding DNA: TGTGCCAGCAGCTTATATTCCGCCGGGGAGCTGTTTTTT. Amino acid sequence: CASSLYSAGELFF.

The CDR3 nucleotides are TGTGCCAGCAGCTTTTTCTGGGAGGAAAAACTGTTTTTT. Protein sequence: CASSFFWEEKLFF. This rearrangement joins TRBV7-9 to TRBJ1-4, with D unclear. The CDR3 is made up of 13 amino acids. The germline V gene encodes CDR1 SEHNR and CDR2 FQNEAQ (reference sequence). Trimming stripped 3 bases from V and 8 bases from J, with 10 bases between.

The chain is built from TRBV27 and TRBJ1-1, with 9 bases lining up with TRBD1. This CDR3 comprises 15 residues. The J segment lost 8 bases and the V segment lost 3 bases, leaving 10 bases of the junction unmatched. From germline, CDR1 is MNHEY and CDR2 SMNVEV (reference sequence). The CDR3 protein is CASSLASQGALEAFF. The CDR3 region has the DNA TGTGCCAGCAGTTTGGCTTCACAGGGGGCCTTAGAAGCTTTCTTT.

The J gene is TRBJ2-7, the V gene TRBV5-4, with TRBD2 matching over 9 bases. Losses at the gene ends were 4 bases for V and 7 bases for J; bases not matched to a gene: 9. CDR1 and CDR2 (germline): SGHNT, YYREEE (reference sequence). The CDR3 loop spans 14 amino acids. This chain's CDR3 is CASSALAGGREQYF. DNA for the CDR3: TGTGCCAGCAGCGCACTAGCGGGCGGGAGGGAGCAGTACTTC.

J is TRBJ2-3 and V is TRBV5-1; unclear D gene. Germline values: CDR1 SGHRS, CDR2 YFSETQ. The V end lost 0 bases, the J end lost 2 bases, and 4 bases lay between the germline ends. This CDR3 comprises 13 residues. CDR3 residues: CASSLAYTDTQYF. The CDR3 DNA reads as TGCGCCAGCAGCTTGGCCTACACAGATACGCAGTATTTT.

This clone was seen once. The rearrangement joins TRBV5-1 to TRBJ1-1; D remains unclear. The germline V gene encodes CDR1 SGHRS and CDR2 YFSETQ. The V end was cut by 5 bases, the J end by 1 base, with 12 bases between. There are 14 residues in the CDR3. CDR3 coding DNA: TGCGCCAGCAGGTCACGTTTCGGGAACACTGAAGCTTTCTTT. Its translation is CASRSRFGNTEAFF.

In nucleotides, the CDR3 is TGTGCCAGCAGCTTAGTTCGGACAGGGGATAGGGATACGCAGTATTTT. Its translation is CASSLVRTGDRDTQYF. V and J are TRBV11-2 and TRBJ2-3, with 9 bases that match TRBD1. This CDR3 contains 16 residues. Looked up from germline, CDR1 is SGHAT and CDR2 is FQNNGV. J gave up 6 bases and V 1 base, and 8 bases lay outside the gene matches.

The chain joins TRBV27 to TRBJ2-2, with 9 positions matching TRBD1. Germline CDR1 is MNHEY and CDR2 is SMNVEV (reference sequence). V shed 0 bases and J 6 bases; nucleotides not matched to a gene: 17. The CDR3 sequence is 20 residues long. CDR3 loop: CASSLSPPLTGGFRSGELFF. In DNA, the CDR3 is TGTGCCAGCAGTTTATCCCCTCCTTTGACAGGGGGTTTTAGGTCCGGGGAGCTGTTTTTT.

The chain couples TRBV19 to TRBJ1-4; 7 bases match TRBD1. The V and J ends lost 9 bases and 7 bases, in that order; junction bases with no gene match: 8. This CDR3 region has 13 residues. Germline CDR1 reads LNHDA; CDR2 reads SQIVND (reference sequence). CDR3 residues: CASGTESLEKLFF. In nucleotides, the CDR3 is TGTGCCAGCGGGACAGAGTCGCTTGAAAAACTGTTTTTT.